Below, one TCR beta chain is given with its context. Method: immunoSEQ multiplex PCR; TCRdb's copy keeps in-frame clones and lacks some. The top ten hold roughly 0.4% of the sample, which has approximately 1.5 million clones, around 98% seen once. V lost 7 bases to trimming and J lost 2 bases, with 11 bases between them. The CDR3 extends over 13 amino acids. The germline CDR1 and CDR2 sequences are MDHEN and SYDVKM. This sample stems from a study of shared clonotypes between healthy human individuals. What was sequenced was naive CD4+ T cells sorted from blood. Regarding subset: CD45RA+ positively selected. This TCR was sampled from a man aged 25-45 years in good health. The chain has TRBV28 and TRBJ2-5; tentative D call: TRBD2 (6 bases). CDR3 loop: CASTLAAQETQYF. In DNA, the CDR3 is TGTGCCAGCACATTAGCGGCACAAGAGACCCAGTACTTC.